Ten or more counts support the clone carrying this TCR beta chain. The germline V gene encodes CDR1 SGHRS and CDR2 YFSETQ. This CDR3 spans 16 amino acids. The J segment lost 0 bases and the V segment lost 4 bases, leaving 10 bases of the junction unmatched. This specimen belongs to a study of T-cell reconstitution after alpha-beta-depleted transplantation in children. Unique molecular identifiers featured in how the TCRbeta library was prepared. TCRdb re-called the PCR reads through MiXCR, storing one row per CDR3 protein. The sample shows approximately 250,000 distinct CDR3 sequences, 9% to 10% of them seen only once.

The chain joins TRBV5-1 to TRBJ2-7, with 7 bases identical to TRBD1. This specimen consisted of PBMCs from the stem cell graft donor, obtained from the stem cell graft. The TCR sequence derives from a human donor who donated a stem cell graft to a child with SCID. Here the CDR3 reads CASSGAGTVDSYEQYF. The CDR3 coding sequence is TGCGCCAGCAGCGGGGCCGGGACAGTCGACTCCTACGAGCAGTACTTC.